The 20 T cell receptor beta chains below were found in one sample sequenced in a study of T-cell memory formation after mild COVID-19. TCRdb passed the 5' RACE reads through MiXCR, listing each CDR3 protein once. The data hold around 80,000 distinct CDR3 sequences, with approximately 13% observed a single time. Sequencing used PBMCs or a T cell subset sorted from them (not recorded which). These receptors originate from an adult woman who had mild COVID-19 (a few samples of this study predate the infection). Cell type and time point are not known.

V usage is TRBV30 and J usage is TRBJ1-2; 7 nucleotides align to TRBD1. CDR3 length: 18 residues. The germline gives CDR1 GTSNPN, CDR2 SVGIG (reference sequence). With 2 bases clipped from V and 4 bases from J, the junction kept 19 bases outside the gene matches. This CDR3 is CAWSSEYRTGAWGYGYTF. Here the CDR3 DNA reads TGTGCCTGGAGTTCTGAATACCGTACAGGGGCGTGGGGCTATGGCTACACCTTC.

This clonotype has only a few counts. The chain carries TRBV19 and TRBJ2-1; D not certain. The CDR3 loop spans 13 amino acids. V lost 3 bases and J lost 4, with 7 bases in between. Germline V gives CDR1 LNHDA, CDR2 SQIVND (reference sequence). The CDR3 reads CASSIRAYNEQFF. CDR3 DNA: TGTGCCAGTAGTATTAGGGCTTACAATGAGCAGTTCTTC.

The chain's CDR3 is CASSPVVDSSYEQYF. CDR3 nucleotides: TGTGCCAGCAGCCCCGTAGTGGACAGCTCCTACGAGCAGTACTTC. The chain links TRBV12-3 or TRBV12-4 to TRBJ2-7; weak D call: TRBD1 (6 bases). CDR3 length: 15 residues. Trimming shortened V by 6 bases and J by 0 bases, and 15 bases separated the two germline ends.

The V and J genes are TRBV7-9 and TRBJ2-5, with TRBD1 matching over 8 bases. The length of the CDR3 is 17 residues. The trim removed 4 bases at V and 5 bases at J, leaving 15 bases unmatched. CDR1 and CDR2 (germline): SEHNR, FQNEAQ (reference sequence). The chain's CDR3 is CASSSTHPGGVGETQYF. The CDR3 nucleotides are TGTGCCAGCAGCTCGACGCACCCAGGGGGCGTCGGGGAGACCCAGTACTTC.

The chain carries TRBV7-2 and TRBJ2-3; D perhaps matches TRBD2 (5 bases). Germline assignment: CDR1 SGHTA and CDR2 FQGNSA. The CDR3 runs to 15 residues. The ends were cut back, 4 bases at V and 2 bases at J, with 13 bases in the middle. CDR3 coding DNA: TGTGCCAGCAGCTACGGGATCTTTGACACAGATACGCAGTATTTT. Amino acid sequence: CASSYGIFDTDTQYF.

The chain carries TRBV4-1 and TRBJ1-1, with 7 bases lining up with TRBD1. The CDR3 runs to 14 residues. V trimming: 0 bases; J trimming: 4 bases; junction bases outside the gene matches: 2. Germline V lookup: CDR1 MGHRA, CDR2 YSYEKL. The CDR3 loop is CASSQDAGGTEAFF. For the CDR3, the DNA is TGCGCCAGCAGCCAAGATGCAGGGGGCACTGAAGCTTTCTTT.

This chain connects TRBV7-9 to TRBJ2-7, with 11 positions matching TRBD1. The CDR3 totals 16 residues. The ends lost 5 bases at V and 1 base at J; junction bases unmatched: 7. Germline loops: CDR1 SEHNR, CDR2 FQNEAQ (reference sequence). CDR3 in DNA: TGTGCCAGCAGCCCCTACGGGACAGGGGGATCCTACGAGCAGTACTTC. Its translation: CASSPYGTGGSYEQYF.

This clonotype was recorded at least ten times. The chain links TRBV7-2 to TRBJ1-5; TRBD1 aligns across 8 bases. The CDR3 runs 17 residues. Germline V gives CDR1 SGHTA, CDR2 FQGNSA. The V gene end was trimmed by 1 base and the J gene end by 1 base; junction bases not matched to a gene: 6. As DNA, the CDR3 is TGTGCCAGCAGCTTAGTTGGGACAGGAGAGAGCAATCAGCCCCAGCATTTT. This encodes CASSLVGTGESNQPQHF.

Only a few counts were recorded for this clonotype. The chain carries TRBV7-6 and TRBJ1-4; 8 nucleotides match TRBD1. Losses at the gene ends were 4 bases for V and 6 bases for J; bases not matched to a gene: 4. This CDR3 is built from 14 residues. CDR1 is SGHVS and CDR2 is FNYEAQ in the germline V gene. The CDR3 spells CASSSGGAYEKLFF. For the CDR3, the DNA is TGTGCCAGCAGCTCAGGGGGCGCCTATGAAAAACTGTTTTTT.

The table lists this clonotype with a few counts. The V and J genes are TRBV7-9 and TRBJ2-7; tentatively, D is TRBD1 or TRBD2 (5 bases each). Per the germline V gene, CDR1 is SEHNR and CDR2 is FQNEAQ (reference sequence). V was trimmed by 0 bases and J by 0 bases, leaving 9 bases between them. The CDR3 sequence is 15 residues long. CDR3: CASSLAGVDSYEQYF. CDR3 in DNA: TGTGCCAGCAGCTTAGCGGGGGTAGACTCCTACGAGCAGTACTTC.

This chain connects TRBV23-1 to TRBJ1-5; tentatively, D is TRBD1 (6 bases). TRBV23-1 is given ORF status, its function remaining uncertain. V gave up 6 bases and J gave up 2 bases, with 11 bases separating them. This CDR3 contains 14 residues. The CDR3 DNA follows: TGCGCCAGCAGACAGACAGGCCGCAATCAGCCCCAGCATTTT. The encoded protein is CASRQTGRNQPQHF.

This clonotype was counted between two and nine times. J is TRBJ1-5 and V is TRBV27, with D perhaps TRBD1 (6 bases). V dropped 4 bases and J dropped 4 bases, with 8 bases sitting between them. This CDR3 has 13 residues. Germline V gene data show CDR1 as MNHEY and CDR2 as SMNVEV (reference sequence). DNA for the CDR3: TGTGCCAGCAGTTCGACAGGTAATCAGCCCCAGCATTTT. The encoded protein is CASSSTGNQPQHF.

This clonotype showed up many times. The CDR3 nucleotides read TGCAGCGTCCCCCCGGGACAACGCACAGATACGCAGTATTTT. The encoded protein is CSVPPGQRTDTQYF. J is TRBJ2-3 and V is TRBV29-1, with D possibly matching TRBD1 (6 bases). CDR3 length: 14 residues. Germline lookup yields CDR1 SQVTM and CDR2 ANQGSEA. The V gene lost 6 bases and the J gene lost 1 base, with 14 bases spanning the gap.

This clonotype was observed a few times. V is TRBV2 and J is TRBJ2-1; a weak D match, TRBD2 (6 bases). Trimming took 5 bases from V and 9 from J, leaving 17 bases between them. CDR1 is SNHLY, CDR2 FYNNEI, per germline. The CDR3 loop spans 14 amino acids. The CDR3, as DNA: TGTGCCAGCAGTCACCCGGGGGAGTCGGCTGAGCAGTTCTTC. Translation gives CASSHPGESAEQFF.

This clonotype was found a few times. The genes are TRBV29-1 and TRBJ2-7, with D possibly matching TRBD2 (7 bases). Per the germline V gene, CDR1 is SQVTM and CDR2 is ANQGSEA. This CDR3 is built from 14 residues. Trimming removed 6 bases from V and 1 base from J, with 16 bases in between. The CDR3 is CSVERGGGSYEQYF. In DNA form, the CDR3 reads TGCAGCGTGGAACGAGGGGGGGGTTCCTACGAGCAGTACTTC.

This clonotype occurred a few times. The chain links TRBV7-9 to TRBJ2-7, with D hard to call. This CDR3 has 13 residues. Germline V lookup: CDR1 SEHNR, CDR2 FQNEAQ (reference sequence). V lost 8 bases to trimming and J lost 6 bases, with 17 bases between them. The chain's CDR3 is CASGPPDGGEQYF. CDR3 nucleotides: TGTGCCAGCGGGCCCCCGGATGGTGGCGAGCAGTACTTC.

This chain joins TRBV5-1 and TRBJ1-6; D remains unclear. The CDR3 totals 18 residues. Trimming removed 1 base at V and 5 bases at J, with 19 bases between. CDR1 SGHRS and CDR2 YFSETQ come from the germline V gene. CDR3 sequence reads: CASSLTGVPAHDNSPLHF. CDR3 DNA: TGCGCCAGCAGCTTGACTGGGGTCCCCGCTCACGATAATTCACCCCTCCACTTT.

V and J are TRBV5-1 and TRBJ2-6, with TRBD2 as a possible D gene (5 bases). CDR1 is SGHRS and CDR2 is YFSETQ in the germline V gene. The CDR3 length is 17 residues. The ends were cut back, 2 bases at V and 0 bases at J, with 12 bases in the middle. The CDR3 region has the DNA TGCGCCAGCAGCTTAACCCTGGCGGGCTCTGGGGCCAACGTCCTGACTTTC. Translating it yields CASSLTLAGSGANVLTF.

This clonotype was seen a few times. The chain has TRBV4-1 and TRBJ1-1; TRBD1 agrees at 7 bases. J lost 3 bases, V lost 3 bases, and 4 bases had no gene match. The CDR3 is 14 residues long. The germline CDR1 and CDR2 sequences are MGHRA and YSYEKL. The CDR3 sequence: CASSHTTGDTEAFF. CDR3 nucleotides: TGCGCCAGCAGCCATACCACAGGGGACACTGAAGCTTTCTTT.

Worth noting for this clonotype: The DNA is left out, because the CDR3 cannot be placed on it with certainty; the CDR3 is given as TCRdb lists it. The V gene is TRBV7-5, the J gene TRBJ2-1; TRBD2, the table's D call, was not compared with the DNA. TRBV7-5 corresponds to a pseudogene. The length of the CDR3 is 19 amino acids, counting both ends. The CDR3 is CISVPEEPPGLAGINEQFF.